This TCR beta chain was observed in a study of blood T cells in healthy people across ages. Germline assignment: CDR1 MDHEN and CDR2 SYDVKM. V gave up 4 bases and J gave up 4 bases, with 7 bases separating them. The CDR3 runs 12 residues. This clonotype appeared a few times. Combining a sample-barcoded 5' primer with a J-beta primer mix, a second PCR ran for 7 to 11 cycles. TCRdb fed the 5' RACE reads into MiXCR, producing one record per CDR3 protein. This sample has more than 1,000,000 distinct CDR3 sequences, with under 30% found just once. These data also featured in a second study, about T cells of mothers and their children. That paper notes: The second PCR used the M1S primer, and this primer added sample barcodes and 2-4 random nucleotides.

What was sequenced was blood. The chain combines TRBV28 with TRBJ1-2; D is unclear. The receptor's source is a girl aged 2-10 years in good health. CDR3 sequence (DNA): TGTGCCAGCAGTTGGGCCCTCTATGGCTACACCTTC. Its translation is CASSWALYGYTF.